The 3 T cell receptor beta chains listed next were all sequenced from one sample in a study of CD8+ T cells in alopecia areata. Once RNA had been extracted, it was reverse transcribed into cDNA to act as the sequencing template. Sequencing used immunoSEQ multiplex PCR; TCRdb keeps in-frame clones, though not all of them. This sample has over 150,000 clones; 63% occur once, and the top ten carry more than 1.5%. The input for sequencing was CD4+ T cells sorted from blood, taken at week 0. Receptor source: a human donor with alopecia areata.

This clone turned up a few times. The chain combines TRBV29-1 with TRBJ1-2, with D possibly matching TRBD1 (5 bases). Trimming stripped 4 bases from V and 4 bases from J, with 7 bases between. Germline values: CDR1 SQVTM, CDR2 ANQGSEA. The CDR3 length is 11 residues. This CDR3 reads CSVGGAYGYTF. In nucleotides, the CDR3 is TGCAGCGTTGGTGGGGCCTATGGCTACACCTTC.

The chain links TRBV4-3 to TRBJ1-6, with 8 bases identical to TRBD1. Per germline, CDR1 LGHNA and CDR2 YSLEER. The junction had 7 bases not matched to a gene; V was cut back by 2 bases and J by 7 bases. The CDR3 spans 16 residues. This CDR3 reads CASSQSHDRGNSPLHF. CDR3 bases: TGCGCCAGCAGCCAATCCCACGACAGGGGAAATTCACCCCTCCACTTT.

This chain joins TRBV7-2 and TRBJ2-5; possibly TRBD1 or TRBD2 for D (5 bases each). CDR1 is SGHTA and CDR2 is FQGNSA in the germline V gene. This CDR3 is 16 amino acids long. Between the trimmed V and J ends, which lost 6 bases and 2 bases, there was a span of 19 bases. The CDR3 DNA reads as TGTGCCAGCAGGCACTCCTTGAGGGGTCGGCAAGAGACCCAGTACTTC. This encodes CASRHSLRGRQETQYF.